This passage covers 17 T cell receptor beta chains from one sample sequenced in a study of cytomegalovirus exposure and HLA in healthy donors. The data were produced by immunoSEQ multiplex PCR, yet TCRdb's version contains in-frame clones alone and is incomplete. The sample holds more than 95,000 clones, around 90% seen once. The sequenced sample consisted of PBMCs. These receptor sequences come from a woman under 30 in good health and CMV-seronegative.

This sequence joins TRBV6-4 and TRBJ1-2; a weak D match, TRBD1 (5 bases). Per germline, CDR1 MRHNA and CDR2 SNTAGT. The germline V and J ends were trimmed by 0 bases and 1 base, with 12 bases remaining between them. The CDR3 totals 16 residues. CDR3 sequence reads: CASSDSSPGGNYGYTF. CDR3 nucleotides: TGTGCCAGCAGTGACTCGTCCCCGGGGGGTAACTATGGCTACACCTTC.

V is TRBV27 and J is TRBJ1-2, with D perhaps matching TRBD1 (5 bases). Trimming pared 5 bases from V and 0 bases from J, leaving 13 bases between. Germline V gene lookup returns CDR1 MNHEY and CDR2 SMNVEV (reference sequence). The CDR3 length is 15 residues. CDR3 sequence: CASSPGGEPNYGYTF. The CDR3 nucleotides read TGTGCCAGCAGTCCGGGGGGGGAACCTAACTATGGCTACACCTTC.

Only a few counts were recorded for this clone. The V call is TRBV27, the J call TRBJ1-1; D is unclear. Trimming pared 2 bases from V and 1 base from J, leaving 5 bases between. CDR1 is MNHEY, CDR2 SMNVEV, per germline (reference sequence). The CDR3 is 13 residues long. As DNA, the CDR3 is TGTGCCAGCAGTTTAGGGCCGAACACTGAAGCTTTCTTT. Translating it yields CASSLGPNTEAFF.

This clone was detected only once. The genes are TRBV4-2 and TRBJ2-3; a weak D match, TRBD2 (6 bases). The CDR3 is made up of 13 amino acids. Trimming shortened V by 9 bases and J by 2 bases, and 12 bases separated the two germline ends. From germline, CDR1 is LGHNA and CDR2 YNFKEQ. The CDR3, as DNA: TGTGCCAGTGGGGGGAGAAACACAGATACGCAGTATTTT. This sequence encodes CASGGRNTDTQYF.

The chain is built from TRBV28 and TRBJ2-2; TRBD1 is a possible D gene (5 bases). The CDR3 covers 14 residues. V was shortened by 1 base and J by 8 bases, with 11 bases between the two germline ends. CDR1 and CDR2 from the germline V gene are MDHEN and SYDVKM. The CDR3 loop reads CASSLSTGSGELFF. CDR3 DNA: TGTGCCAGCAGTTTATCTACAGGATCAGGGGAGCTGTTTTTT.

The chain carries TRBV5-8 and TRBJ1-5; possibly TRBD1 for D (6 bases). Trimming left V 3 bases short and J 4 bases short, with 17 bases between. The length of the CDR3 is 16 residues. Germline-derived CDR1 and CDR2 are SGHTS and YDEGEE. This CDR3 reads CASSWGRVSVNQPQHF. CDR3 in DNA: TGTGCCAGCAGCTGGGGGCGGGTGTCTGTTAATCAGCCCCAGCATTTT.

J is TRBJ2-3 and V is TRBV5-1, with 9 bases identical to TRBD1. With 6 bases clipped from V and 3 bases from J, the junction kept 11 bases outside the gene matches. Germline V CDR1 and CDR2: SGHRS, YFSETQ. The CDR3 runs to 16 residues. The CDR3 protein is CASTITTGGATDTQYF. The CDR3 DNA follows: TGCGCCAGCACAATAACGACAGGGGGTGCTACAGATACGCAGTATTTT.

The gene calls are TRBV5-1 and TRBJ1-1; D is ambiguous. V gave up 2 bases and J gave up 1 base, with 6 bases separating them. The germline gives CDR1 SGHRS, CDR2 YFSETQ. This CDR3 is built from 13 residues. The CDR3 here is CASSFTGNTEAFF. CDR3 coding DNA: TGCGCCAGCAGCTTCACGGGGAACACTGAAGCTTTCTTT. Complete variable domain (other parts from reference TRBV5-1 and TRBJ1-1): KAGVTQTPRYLIKTRGQQVTLSCSPISGHRSVSWYQQTPGQGLQFLFEYFSETQRNKGNFPGRFSGRQFSNSRSEMNVSTLELGDSALYLCASSFTGNTEAFFGQGTRLTVV.

J is TRBJ2-7 and V is TRBV19, with a tentative D call TRBD1 (6 bases). This CDR3 contains 14 residues. Trimming cost V 0 bases and J 7 bases, with 13 bases left between them. CDR1 is LNHDA and CDR2 is SQIVND in the germline V gene (reference sequence). In nucleotides, the CDR3 is TGTGCCAGTAGTATAGATCGCAGGGGATATGAGCAGTACTTC. This encodes CASSIDRRGYEQYF.

The chain links TRBV7-8 to TRBJ2-3; tentative D call: TRBD2 (6 bases). This CDR3 region has 17 residues. The ends were cut back, 2 bases at V and 0 bases at J, with 15 bases in the middle. Germline loops: CDR1 SGHVS, CDR2 FQNEAQ. In DNA form, the CDR3 reads TGTGCCAGCAGCTTATCTTTGAGGGACTCTAGCACAGATACGCAGTATTTT. This codes for CASSLSLRDSSTDTQYF. Based on the CDR3 plus reference TRBV7-8 and TRBJ2-3, the full variable domain is GAGVSQSPRYKVAKRGQDVALRCDPISGHVSLFWYQQALGQGPEFLTYFQNEAQLDKSGLPSDRFFAERPEGSVSTLKIQRTQQEDSAVYLCASSLSLRDSSTDTQYFGPGTRLTVL.

The table lists this clone with a few counts. The V gene is TRBV28, the J gene TRBJ1-2; possible D gene TRBD1, 6 bases. With 2 bases removed from V and 8 bases from J, the gap between germline ends came to 15 bases. This CDR3 spans 14 amino acids. Germline V lookup: CDR1 MDHEN, CDR2 SYDVKM. The CDR3 DNA follows: TGTGCCAGCAGTTTACGAACAGGGAGAAGAGGCTACACCTTC. Protein product: CASSLRTGRRGYTF.

The CDR3 loop reads CASSSDGLYEQYF. DNA of the CDR3: TGTGCCAGCAGCTCCGATGGGCTCTACGAGCAGTACTTC. The chain is built from TRBV5-4 and TRBJ2-7; the D is unclear. Per the germline V gene, CDR1 is SGHNT and CDR2 is YYREEE (reference sequence). The CDR3 sequence is 13 residues long. V gave up 3 bases and J gave up 3 bases, with 10 bases separating them.

The chain combines TRBV5-1 with TRBJ1-2; D might be TRBD1 (5 bases). CDR3 size: 14 residues. Germline lookup yields CDR1 SGHRS and CDR2 YFSETQ. The V end lost 3 bases, the J end lost 2 bases, and 11 bases lay between the germline ends. CDR3 residues: CASSSRVGNYGYTF. CDR3 nucleotides: TGCGCCAGCAGCTCCAGGGTGGGGAACTATGGCTACACCTTC. The full variable domain, with the rest looked up from reference TRBV5-1 and TRBJ1-2, is KAGVTQTPRYLIKTRGQQVTLSCSPISGHRSVSWYQQTPGQGLQFLFEYFSETQRNKGNFPGRFSGRQFSNSRSEMNVSTLELGDSALYLCASSSRVGNYGYTFGSGTRLTVV.

The rearrangement links TRBV7-9 to TRBJ1-2, with D unclear. In germline, CDR1 is SEHNR, CDR2 FQNEAQ (reference sequence). Trimming stripped 1 base from V and 5 bases from J, with 14 bases between. There are 15 residues in the CDR3. CDR3 residues: CASSLERLRGYGYTF. CDR3 nucleotides: TGTGCCAGCAGCTTAGAACGACTCCGAGGGTATGGCTACACCTTC.

J is TRBJ1-1 and V is TRBV28; possibly TRBD1 for D (5 bases). Germline CDR1 and CDR2: MDHEN and SYDVKM. V lost 6 bases and J lost 6, with 8 bases in between. The CDR3 consists of 11 residues. The CDR3 protein is CASSQGSEAFF. CDR3 in DNA: TGTGCCAGCAGCCAGGGTTCTGAAGCTTTCTTT.

This clone was recorded many times. This rearrangement joins TRBV5-5 to TRBJ2-7, with D unresolved. V gave up 1 base and J gave up 6 bases, with 14 bases separating them. Germline values: CDR1 SGHKS, CDR2 YYEKEE (reference sequence). This CDR3 contains 14 residues. The DNA of the CDR3 is TGTGCCAGCAGCTTGAGGTTAGCCCCGAGCGAGCAGTACTTC. It yields the protein CASSLRLAPSEQYF.

The genes are TRBV6-5 and TRBJ2-3; TRBD1 agrees at 9 bases. Germline-derived CDR1 and CDR2 are MNHEY and SVGAGI. This CDR3 has 14 residues. After removal of 0 bases from V and 14 bases from J, the junction contained 9 bases not matched to a gene. The CDR3 loop is CASSYSAGQGSLYF. The CDR3 DNA reads TGTGCCAGCAGTTACTCGGCCGGACAGGGGTCTCTGTATTTT.